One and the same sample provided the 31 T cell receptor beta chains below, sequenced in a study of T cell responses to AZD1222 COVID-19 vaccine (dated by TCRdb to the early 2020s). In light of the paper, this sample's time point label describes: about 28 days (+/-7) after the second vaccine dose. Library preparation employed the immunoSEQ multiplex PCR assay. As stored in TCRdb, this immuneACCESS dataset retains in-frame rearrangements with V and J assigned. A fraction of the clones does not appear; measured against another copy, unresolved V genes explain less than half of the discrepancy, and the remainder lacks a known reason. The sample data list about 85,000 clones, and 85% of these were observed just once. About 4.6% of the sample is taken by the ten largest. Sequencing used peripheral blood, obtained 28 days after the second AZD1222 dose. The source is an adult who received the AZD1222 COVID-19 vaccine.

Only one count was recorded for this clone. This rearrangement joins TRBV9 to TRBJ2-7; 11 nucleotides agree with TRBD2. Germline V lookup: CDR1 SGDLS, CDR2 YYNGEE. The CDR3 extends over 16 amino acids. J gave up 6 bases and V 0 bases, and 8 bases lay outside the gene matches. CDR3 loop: CASSVAVAGTSGEQYF. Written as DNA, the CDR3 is TGTGCCAGCAGCGTAGCTGTAGCTGGGACTAGCGGCGAGCAGTACTTC.

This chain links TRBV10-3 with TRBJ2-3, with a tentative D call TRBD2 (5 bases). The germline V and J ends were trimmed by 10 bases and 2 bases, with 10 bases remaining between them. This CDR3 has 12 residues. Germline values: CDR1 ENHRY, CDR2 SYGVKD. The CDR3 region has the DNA TGTGCCAGTGGACTCGACACAGATACGCAGTATTTT. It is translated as CASGLDTDTQYF.

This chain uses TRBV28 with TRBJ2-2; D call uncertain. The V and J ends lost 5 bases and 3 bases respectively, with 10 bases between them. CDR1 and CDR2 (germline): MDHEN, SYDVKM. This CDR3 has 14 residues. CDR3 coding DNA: TGTGCCAGCAGTGGTTTAAGGGACACCGGGGAGCTGTTTTTT. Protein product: CASSGLRDTGELFF.

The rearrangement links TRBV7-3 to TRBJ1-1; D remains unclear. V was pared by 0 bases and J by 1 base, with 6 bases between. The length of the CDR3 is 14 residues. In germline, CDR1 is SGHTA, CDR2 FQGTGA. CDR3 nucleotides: TGTGCCAGCAGCTTAACGGGAGAGAACACTGAAGCTTTCTTT. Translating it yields CASSLTGENTEAFF.

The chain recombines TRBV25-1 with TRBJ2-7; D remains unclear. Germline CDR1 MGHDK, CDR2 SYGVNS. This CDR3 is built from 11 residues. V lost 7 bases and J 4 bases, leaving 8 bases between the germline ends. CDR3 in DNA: TGTGCCAGCACCAGAAATTACGAGCAGTACTTC. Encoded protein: CASTRNYEQYF.

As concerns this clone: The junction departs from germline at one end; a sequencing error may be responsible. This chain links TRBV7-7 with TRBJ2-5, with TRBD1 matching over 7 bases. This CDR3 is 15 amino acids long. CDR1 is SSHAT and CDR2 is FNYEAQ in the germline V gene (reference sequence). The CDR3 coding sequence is TGTGCTAGCAGCCCATCCGGAACAGGGGAAGAGACCCAGTACTTC. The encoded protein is CASSPSGTGEETQYF. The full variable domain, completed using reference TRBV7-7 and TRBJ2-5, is GAGVSQSPRYKVTKRGQDVTLRCDPISSHATLYWYQQALGQGPEFLTYFNYEAQPDKSGLPSDRFSAERPEGSISTLTIQRTEQRDSAMYRCASSPSGTGEETQYFGPGTRLLVL.

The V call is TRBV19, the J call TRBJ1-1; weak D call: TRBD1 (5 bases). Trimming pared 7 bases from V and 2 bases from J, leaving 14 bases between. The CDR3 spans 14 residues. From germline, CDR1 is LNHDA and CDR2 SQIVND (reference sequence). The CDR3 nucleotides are TGTGCCAGTAACCCTGACAGATTCAACACTGAAGCTTTCTTT. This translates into CASNPDRFNTEAFF. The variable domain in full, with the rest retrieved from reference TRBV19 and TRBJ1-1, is DGGITQSPKYLFRKEGQNVTLSCEQNLNHDAMYWYRQDPGQGLRLIYYSQIVNDFQKGDIAEGYSVSREKKESFPLTVTSAQKNPTAFYLCASNPDRFNTEAFFGQGTRLTVV.

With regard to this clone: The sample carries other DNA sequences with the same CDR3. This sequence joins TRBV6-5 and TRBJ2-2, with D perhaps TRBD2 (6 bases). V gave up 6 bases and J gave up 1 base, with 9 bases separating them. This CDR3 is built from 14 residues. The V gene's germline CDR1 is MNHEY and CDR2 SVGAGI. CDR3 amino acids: CASRPGGNTGELFF. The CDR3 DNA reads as TGTGCCAGCAGACCCGGGGGGAACACCGGGGAGCTGTTTTTT.

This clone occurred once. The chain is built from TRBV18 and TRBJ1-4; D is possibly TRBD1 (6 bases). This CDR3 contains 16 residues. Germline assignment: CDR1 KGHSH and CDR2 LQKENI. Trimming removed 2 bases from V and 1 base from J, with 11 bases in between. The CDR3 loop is CASSPTGLGTNEKLFF. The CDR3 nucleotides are TGTGCCAGCTCACCAACAGGGTTGGGAACTAATGAAAAACTGTTTTTT.

The chain's CDR3 is CASSLTNSVGEQFF. The CDR3 nucleotides are TGTGCCAGCAGCTTGACAAATAGCGTAGGGGAGCAGTTCTTC. The chain combines TRBV5-8 with TRBJ2-1, with D perhaps TRBD2 (5 bases). Germline V gene sequence: CDR1 SGHTS, CDR2 YDEGEE. V lost 1 base and J 10 bases, leaving 15 bases between the germline ends. This CDR3 has 14 residues.

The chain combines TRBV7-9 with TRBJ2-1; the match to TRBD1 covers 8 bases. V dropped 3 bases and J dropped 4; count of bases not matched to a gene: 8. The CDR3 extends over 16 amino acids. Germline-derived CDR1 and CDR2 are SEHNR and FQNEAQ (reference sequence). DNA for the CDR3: TGTGCCAGCAGCTTCTCCCGACAGGGGATATACAATGAGCAGTTCTTC. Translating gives CASSFSRQGIYNEQFF.

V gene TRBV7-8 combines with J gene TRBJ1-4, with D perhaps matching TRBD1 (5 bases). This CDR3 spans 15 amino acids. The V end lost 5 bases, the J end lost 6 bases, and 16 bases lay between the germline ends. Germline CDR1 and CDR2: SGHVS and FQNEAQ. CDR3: CASSRGRGADEKLFF. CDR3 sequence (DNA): TGTGCCAGCAGCCGAGGGAGGGGCGCGGATGAAAAACTGTTTTTT.

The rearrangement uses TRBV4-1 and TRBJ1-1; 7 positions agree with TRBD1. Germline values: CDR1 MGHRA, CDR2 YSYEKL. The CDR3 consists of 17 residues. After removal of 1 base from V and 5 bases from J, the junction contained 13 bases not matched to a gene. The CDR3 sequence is CASSQGLLQGGRTEAFF. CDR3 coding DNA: TGCGCCAGCAGCCAAGGTCTTCTTCAGGGGGGTAGGACTGAAGCTTTCTTT.

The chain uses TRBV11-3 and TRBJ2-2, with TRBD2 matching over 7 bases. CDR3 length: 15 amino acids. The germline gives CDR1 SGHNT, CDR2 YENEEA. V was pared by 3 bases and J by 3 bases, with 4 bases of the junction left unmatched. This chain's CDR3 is CASSLTSFDTGELFF. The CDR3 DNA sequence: TGTGCCAGCAGCTTGACTAGCTTTGACACCGGGGAGCTGTTTTTT.

Written as DNA, the CDR3 is TGTGCCAGCAGCTTAGGGGGAGCGTCCCTTCTAAATGAAAAACTGTTTTTT. Protein product: CASSLGGASLLNEKLFF. The chain is built from TRBV7-6 and TRBJ1-4; the D is unclear. This CDR3 comprises 17 residues. Germline assignment: CDR1 SGHVS and CDR2 FNYEAQ. V lost 1 base and J 5 bases, leaving 17 bases between the germline ends.

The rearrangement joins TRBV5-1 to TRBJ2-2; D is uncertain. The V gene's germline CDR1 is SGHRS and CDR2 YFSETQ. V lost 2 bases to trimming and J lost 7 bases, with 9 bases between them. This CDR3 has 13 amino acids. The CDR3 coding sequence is TGCGCCAGCAGCTTACCAGATGTCGGGGAGCTGTTTTTT. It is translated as CASSLPDVGELFF.

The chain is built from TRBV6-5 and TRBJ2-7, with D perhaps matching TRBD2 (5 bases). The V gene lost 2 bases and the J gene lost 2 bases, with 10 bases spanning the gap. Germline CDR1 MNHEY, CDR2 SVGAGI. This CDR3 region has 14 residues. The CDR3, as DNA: TGTGCCAGCAGTTACGAGGGCCCTCCCTACGAGCAGTACTTC. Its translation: CASSYEGPPYEQYF.

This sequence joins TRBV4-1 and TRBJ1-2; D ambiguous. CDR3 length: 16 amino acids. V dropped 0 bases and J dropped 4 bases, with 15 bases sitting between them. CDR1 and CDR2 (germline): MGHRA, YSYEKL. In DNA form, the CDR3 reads TGCGCCAGCAGCCAAGATAACGTTCTCTTCAGCTATGGCTACACCTTC. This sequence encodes CASSQDNVLFSYGYTF.

The CDR3: CASSSDGNSNQPQHF. The CDR3 DNA reads as TGCGCCAGCAGCTCGGACGGGAATAGCAATCAGCCCCAGCATTTT. This chain uses TRBV5-1 with TRBJ1-5; D unclear. The CDR3 sequence is 15 residues long. V was shortened by 3 bases and J by 0 bases, with 10 bases between the two germline ends. CDR1 and CDR2 from the germline V gene are SGHRS and YFSETQ. The whole variable domain, remainder taken from reference TRBV5-1 and TRBJ1-5, is KAGVTQTPRYLIKTRGQQVTLSCSPISGHRSVSWYQQTPGQGLQFLFEYFSETQRNKGNFPGRFSGRQFSNSRSEMNVSTLELGDSALYLCASSSDGNSNQPQHFGDGTRLSIL.

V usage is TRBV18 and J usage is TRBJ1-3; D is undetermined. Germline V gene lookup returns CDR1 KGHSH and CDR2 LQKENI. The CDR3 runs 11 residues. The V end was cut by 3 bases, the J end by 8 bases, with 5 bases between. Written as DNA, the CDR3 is TGTGCCAGCTCACCCTCAGACACCATATATTTT. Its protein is CASSPSDTIYF.

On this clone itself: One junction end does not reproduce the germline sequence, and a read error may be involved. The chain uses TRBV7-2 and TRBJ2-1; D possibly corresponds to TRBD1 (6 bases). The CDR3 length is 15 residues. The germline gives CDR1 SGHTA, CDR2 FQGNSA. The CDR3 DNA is TGTGCCGGCAGCTTGGGGGCAAGCTCCTACAATGAGCAGTTCTTC. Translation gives CAGSLGASSYNEQFF.

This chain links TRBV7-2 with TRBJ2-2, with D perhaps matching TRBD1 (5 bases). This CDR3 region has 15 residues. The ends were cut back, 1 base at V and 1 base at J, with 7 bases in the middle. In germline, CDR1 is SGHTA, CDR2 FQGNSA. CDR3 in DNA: TGTGCCAGCAGCTTAGGCACAGGGAACACCGGGGAGCTGTTTTTT. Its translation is CASSLGTGNTGELFF.

CDR3 bases: TGTGCCAGCAGTTCCGCTTTAGAGGCCTTGGACTGGGATACGCAGTATTTT. Encoded protein: CASSSALEALDWDTQYF. V and J are TRBV28 and TRBJ2-3, with D possibly TRBD2 on 5 matching bases. With 4 bases removed from V and 6 bases from J, the gap between germline ends came to 23 bases. Per germline, CDR1 MDHEN and CDR2 SYDVKM. The CDR3 totals 17 residues.

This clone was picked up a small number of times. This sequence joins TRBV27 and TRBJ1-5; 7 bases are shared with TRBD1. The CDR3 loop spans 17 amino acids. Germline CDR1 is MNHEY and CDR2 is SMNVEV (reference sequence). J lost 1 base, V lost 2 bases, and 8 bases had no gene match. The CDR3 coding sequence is TGTGCCAGCAGTTTACCCCGGACAGGCGCCAGCAATCAGCCCCAGCATTTT. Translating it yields CASSLPRTGASNQPQHF.

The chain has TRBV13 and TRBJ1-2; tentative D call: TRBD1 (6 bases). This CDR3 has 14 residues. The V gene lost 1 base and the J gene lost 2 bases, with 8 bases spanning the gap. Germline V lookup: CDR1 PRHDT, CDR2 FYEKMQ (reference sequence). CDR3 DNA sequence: TGTGCCAGCAGCTTAGATACAGGGAACTATGGCTACACCTTC. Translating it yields CASSLDTGNYGYTF.

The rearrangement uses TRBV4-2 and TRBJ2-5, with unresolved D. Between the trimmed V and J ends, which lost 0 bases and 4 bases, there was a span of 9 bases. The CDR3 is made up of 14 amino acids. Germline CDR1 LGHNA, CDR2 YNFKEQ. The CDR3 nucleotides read TGTGCCAGCAGCCAAGACGACTTGGGAGAGACCCAGTACTTC. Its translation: CASSQDDLGETQYF.

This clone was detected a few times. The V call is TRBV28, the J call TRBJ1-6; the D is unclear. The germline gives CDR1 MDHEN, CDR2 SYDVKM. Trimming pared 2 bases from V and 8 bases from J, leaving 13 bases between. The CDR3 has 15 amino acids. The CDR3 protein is CASSLRRLFDSPLHF. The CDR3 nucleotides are TGTGCCAGCAGTTTAAGGAGGCTTTTTGATTCACCCCTCCACTTT.

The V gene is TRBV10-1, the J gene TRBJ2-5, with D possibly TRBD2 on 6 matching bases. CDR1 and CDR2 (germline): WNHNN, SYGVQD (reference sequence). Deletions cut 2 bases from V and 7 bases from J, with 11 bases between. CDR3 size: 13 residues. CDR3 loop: CASSEALGGTQYF. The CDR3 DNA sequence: TGCGCCAGCAGTGAGGCCCTGGGGGGGACCCAGTACTTC.

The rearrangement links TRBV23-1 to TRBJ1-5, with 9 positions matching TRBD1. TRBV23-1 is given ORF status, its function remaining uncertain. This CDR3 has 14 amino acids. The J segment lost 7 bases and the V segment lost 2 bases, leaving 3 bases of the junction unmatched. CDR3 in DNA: TGCGCCAGCAGTCAAGGACAGGGGAAGCAGCCCCAGCATTTT. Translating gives CASSQGQGKQPQHF.

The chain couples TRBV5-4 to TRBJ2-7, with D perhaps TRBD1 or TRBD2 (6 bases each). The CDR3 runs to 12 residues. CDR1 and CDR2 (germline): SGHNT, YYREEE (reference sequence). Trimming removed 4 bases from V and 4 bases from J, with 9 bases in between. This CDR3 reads CASSTGTYEQYF. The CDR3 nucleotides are TGTGCCAGCAGCACAGGGACTTACGAGCAGTACTTC.

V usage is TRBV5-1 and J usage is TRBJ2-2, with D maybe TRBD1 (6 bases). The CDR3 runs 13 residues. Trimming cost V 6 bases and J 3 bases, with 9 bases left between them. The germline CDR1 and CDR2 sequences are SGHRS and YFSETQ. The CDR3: CASTQGYTGELFF. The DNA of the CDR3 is TGCGCCAGCACCCAGGGGTACACCGGGGAGCTGTTTTTT.